These 8 T cell receptor beta chains originate from one sample sequenced in a study of T cell repertoires in aging, cancer and after chemotherapy. Multiplex touch-down PCR with TRB-A/B primers amplified rearranged V-D-J TRB sequences. TCRdb re-called the multiplex PCR reads with MiXCR, one entry per CDR3 protein. The sample consists of some 9,200 distinct CDR3 sequences, around half of them appearing once. The template was genomic DNA from peripheral blood, not RNA. Sequencing used blood. The origin of the receptors is a human donor in good health.

This clonotype was counted only a few times. This chain connects TRBV18 to TRBJ2-1; the D call may be TRBD1 or TRBD2 (5 bases each). Germline CDR1 KGHSH, CDR2 LQKENI. The CDR3 length is 12 residues. Trimming cost V 3 bases and J 12 bases, with 12 bases left between them. The CDR3 DNA follows: TGTGCCAGCTCACCGGACTCTGGGGGGCAGTTCTTC. As protein: CASSPDSGGQFF.

On this clonotype itself: The junction shows a germline mismatch at one end, possibly a read error. J is TRBJ1-1 and V is TRBV27; D remains unclear. The CDR3 consists of 14 residues. The germline CDR1 and CDR2 sequences are MNHEY and SMNVEV (reference sequence). CDR3 region: CATSDPGRNTEAFF. The CDR3 DNA follows: TGTGCCACCAGTGACCCCGGCCGGAACACTGAAGCTTTCTTT.

The chain carries TRBV20-1 and TRBJ2-2, with D perhaps TRBD1 (6 bases). Looked up from germline, CDR1 is DFQATT and CDR2 is SNEGSKA (reference sequence). Trimming left V 6 bases short and J 9 bases short, with 11 bases between. The CDR3 contains 11 residues. CDR3 in amino acids: CSAQGGRELFF. CDR3 DNA: TGCAGTGCCCAAGGGGGACGGGAGCTGTTTTTT.

The chain recombines TRBV29-1 with TRBJ2-1, with D hard to call. Germline V CDR1 and CDR2: SQVTM, ANQGSEA. V shed 5 bases and J shed 12 bases, with 17 bases lying between them. The CDR3 covers 12 residues. The CDR3 sequence is CSVRVQMTAQFF. CDR3 DNA sequence: TGCAGCGTTCGAGTCCAGATGACCGCGCAGTTCTTC.

The rearrangement links TRBV12-3 or TRBV12-4 to TRBJ2-7, with 8 bases fitting TRBD1. The CDR3 has 14 amino acids. V lost 5 bases to trimming and J lost 7 bases; unmatched junction nucleotides: 10. The CDR3 coding sequence is TGTGCCAGCAGTCGGACAGGGTTCTTGGGGGAGCAGTACTTC. Translating gives CASSRTGFLGEQYF.

The V and J genes are TRBV6-5 and TRBJ1-2; D not resolved. This CDR3 is 16 amino acids long. The germline V gene has CDR1 MNHEY and CDR2 SVGAGI. The V and J ends lost 5 bases and 1 base respectively, with 17 bases between them. CDR3 region: CASSDLPGGLNYGYTF. The CDR3 DNA sequence: TGTGCCAGCAGTGACTTGCCGGGAGGCCTTAACTATGGCTACACCTTC.

This clonotype was observed a handful of times. V gene TRBV19 combines with J gene TRBJ2-1, with D perhaps matching TRBD2 (6 bases). This CDR3 has 14 amino acids. Germline V gene sequence: CDR1 LNHDA, CDR2 SQIVND (reference sequence). Deletions cut 5 bases from V and 9 bases from J, with 17 bases between. CDR3 protein: CASSVGTYSTEQFF. The CDR3 DNA is TGTGCCAGTAGTGTCGGGACTTATTCGACTGAGCAGTTCTTC.

V gene TRBV29-1 combines with J gene TRBJ2-1; TRBD2 matches 8 bases. The length of the CDR3 is 13 residues. V gave up 8 bases and J gave up 9 bases; unmatched junction bases: 12. Germline V gene sequence: CDR1 SQVTM, CDR2 ANQGSEA. The CDR3 sequence: CSFSTGGRVEQFF. The CDR3 DNA follows: TGCAGCTTTTCCACGGGGGGGCGAGTTGAGCAGTTCTTC.